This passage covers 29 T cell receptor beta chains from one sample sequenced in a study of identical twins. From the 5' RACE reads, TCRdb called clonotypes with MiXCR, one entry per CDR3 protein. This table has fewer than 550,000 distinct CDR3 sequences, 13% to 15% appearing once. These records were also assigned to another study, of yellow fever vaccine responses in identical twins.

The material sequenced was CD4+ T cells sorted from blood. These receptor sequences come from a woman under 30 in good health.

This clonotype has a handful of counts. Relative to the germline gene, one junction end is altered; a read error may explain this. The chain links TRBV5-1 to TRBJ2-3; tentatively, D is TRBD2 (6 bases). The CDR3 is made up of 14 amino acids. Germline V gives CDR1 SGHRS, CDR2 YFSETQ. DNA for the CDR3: TGCGCCAGCACCTTGGGCGGGGTGCAAGATACGCAGTATTTT. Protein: CASTLGGVQDTQYF. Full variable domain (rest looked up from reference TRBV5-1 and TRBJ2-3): KAGVTQTPRYLIKTRGQQVTLSCSPISGHRSVSWYQQTPGQGLQFLFEYFSETQRNKGNFPGRFSGRQFSNSRSEMNVSTLELGDSALYLCASTLGGVQDTQYFGPGTRLTVL.

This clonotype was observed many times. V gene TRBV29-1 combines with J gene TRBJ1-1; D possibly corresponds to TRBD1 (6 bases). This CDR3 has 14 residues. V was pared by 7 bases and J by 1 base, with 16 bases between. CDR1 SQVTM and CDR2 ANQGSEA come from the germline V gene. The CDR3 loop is CSARSQGRNTEAFF. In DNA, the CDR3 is TGCAGCGCCCGAAGTCAGGGGAGGAACACTGAAGCTTTCTTT.

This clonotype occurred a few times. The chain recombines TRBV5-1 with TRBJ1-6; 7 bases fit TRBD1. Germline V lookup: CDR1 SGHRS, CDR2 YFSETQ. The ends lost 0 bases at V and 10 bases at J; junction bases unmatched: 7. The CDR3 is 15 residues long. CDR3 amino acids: CASSLVGTVNSPLHF. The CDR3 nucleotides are TGCGCCAGCAGCTTGGTGGGGACAGTTAACTCACCCCTCCACTTT.

The CDR3 loop reads CASSVAGQGHGGANVLTF. CDR3 DNA sequence: TGTGCCAGCAGCGTAGCAGGACAGGGTCACGGTGGGGCCAACGTCCTGACTTTC. This chain connects TRBV9 to TRBJ2-6; TRBD1 matches 8 bases. The germline V gene has CDR1 SGDLS and CDR2 YYNGEE. The CDR3 covers 18 residues. The junction had 8 bases not matched to a gene; V was cut back by 0 bases and J by 3 bases.

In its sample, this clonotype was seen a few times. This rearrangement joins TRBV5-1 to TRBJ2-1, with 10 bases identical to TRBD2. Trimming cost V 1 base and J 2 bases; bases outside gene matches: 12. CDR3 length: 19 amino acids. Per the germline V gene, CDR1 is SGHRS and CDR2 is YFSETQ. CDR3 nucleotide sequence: TGCGCCAGCAGCTTGCGTCGTCCTAGCGGGGGCCTAACCTACAATGAGCAGTTCTTC. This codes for CASSLRRPSGGLTYNEQFF.

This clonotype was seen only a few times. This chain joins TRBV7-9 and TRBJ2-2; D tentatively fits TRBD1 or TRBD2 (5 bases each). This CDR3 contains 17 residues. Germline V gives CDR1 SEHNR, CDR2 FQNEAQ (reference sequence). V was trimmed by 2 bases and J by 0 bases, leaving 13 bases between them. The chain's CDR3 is CASSLRSGTANTGELFF. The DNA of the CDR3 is TGTGCCAGCAGCTTACGGTCGGGGACCGCGAACACCGGGGAGCTGTTTTTT.

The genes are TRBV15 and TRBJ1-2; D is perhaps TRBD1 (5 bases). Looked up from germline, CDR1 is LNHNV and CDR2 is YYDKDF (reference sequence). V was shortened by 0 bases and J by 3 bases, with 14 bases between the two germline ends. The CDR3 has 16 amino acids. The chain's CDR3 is CATSRDVAGGDYGYTF. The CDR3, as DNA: TGTGCCACCAGCAGAGATGTCGCCGGGGGAGACTATGGCTACACCTTC.

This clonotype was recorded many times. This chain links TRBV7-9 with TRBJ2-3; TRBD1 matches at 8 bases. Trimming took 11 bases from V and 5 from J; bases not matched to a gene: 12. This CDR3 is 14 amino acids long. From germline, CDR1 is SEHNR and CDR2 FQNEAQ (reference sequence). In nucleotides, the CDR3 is TGTGCCCTATTCTCCCAGGGGGCAATAGATACGCAGTATTTT. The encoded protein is CALFSQGAIDTQYF.

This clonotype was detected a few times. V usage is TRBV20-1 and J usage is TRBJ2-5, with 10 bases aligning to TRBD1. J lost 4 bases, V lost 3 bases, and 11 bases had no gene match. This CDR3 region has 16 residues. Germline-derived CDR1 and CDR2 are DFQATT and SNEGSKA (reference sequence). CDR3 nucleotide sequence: TGCAGTGCTAGCTCCAGCCGGGACAGGGGACTAGAGACCCAGTACTTC. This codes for CSASSSRDRGLETQYF.

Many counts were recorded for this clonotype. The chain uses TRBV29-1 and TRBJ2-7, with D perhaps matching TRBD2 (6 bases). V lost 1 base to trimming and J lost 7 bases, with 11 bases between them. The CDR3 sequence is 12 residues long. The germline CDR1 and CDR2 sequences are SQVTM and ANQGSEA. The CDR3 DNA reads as TGCAGCGTTGAAGTGGGGGGAAGGGAGCAGTACTTC. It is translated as CSVEVGGREQYF.

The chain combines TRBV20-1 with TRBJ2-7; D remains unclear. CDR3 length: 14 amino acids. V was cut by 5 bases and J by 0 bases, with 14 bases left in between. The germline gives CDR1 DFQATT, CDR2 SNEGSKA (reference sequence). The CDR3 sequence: CSAPKRADSYEQYV. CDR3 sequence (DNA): TGCAGTGCTCCAAAAAGGGCAGACTCCTACGAGCAGTACGTC.

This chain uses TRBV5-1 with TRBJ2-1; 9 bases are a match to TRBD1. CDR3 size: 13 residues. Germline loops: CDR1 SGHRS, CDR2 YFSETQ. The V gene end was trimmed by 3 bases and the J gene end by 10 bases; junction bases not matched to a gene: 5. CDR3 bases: TGCGCCAGCAGCTGGGGACAGGGTGGGGAGCAGTTCTTC. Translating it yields CASSWGQGGEQFF.

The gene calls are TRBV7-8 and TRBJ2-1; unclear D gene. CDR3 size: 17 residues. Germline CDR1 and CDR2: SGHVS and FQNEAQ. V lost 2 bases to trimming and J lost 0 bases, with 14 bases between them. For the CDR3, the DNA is TGTGCCAGCAGCTTAAGACTCGATATTAGCTCCTACAATGAGCAGTTCTTC. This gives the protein CASSLRLDISSYNEQFF. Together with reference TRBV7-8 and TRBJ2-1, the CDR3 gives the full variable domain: GAGVSQSPRYKVAKRGQDVALRCDPISGHVSLFWYQQALGQGPEFLTYFQNEAQLDKSGLPSDRFFAERPEGSVSTLKIQRTQQEDSAVYLCASSLRLDISSYNEQFFGPGTRLTVL.

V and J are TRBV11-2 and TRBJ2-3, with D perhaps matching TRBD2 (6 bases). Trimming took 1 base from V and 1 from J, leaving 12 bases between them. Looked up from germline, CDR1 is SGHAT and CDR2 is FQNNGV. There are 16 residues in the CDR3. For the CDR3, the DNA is TGTGCCAGCAGCTTAGCGGGCGGGGCGGGCACAGATACGCAGTATTTT. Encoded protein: CASSLAGGAGTDTQYF.

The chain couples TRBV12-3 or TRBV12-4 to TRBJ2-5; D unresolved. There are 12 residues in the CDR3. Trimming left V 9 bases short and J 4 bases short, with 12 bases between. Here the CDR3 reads CASKRVGETQYF. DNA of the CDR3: TGTGCCAGTAAAAGGGTAGGAGAGACCCAGTACTTC.

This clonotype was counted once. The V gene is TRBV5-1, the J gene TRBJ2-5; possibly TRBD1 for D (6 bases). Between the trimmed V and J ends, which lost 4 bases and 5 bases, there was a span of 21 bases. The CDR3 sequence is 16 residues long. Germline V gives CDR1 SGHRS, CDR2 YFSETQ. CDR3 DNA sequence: TGCGCCAGCAGCCCCGCGCTGGTCAGGGGCGGGGAGACCCAGTACTTC. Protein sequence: CASSPALVRGGETQYF.

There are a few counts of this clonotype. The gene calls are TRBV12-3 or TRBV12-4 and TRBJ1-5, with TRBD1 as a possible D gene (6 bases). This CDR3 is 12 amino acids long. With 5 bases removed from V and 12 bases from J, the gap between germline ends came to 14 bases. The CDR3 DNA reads TGTGCCAGCAGTCCCAACAGGGATCTCCAGCATTTT. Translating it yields CASSPNRDLQHF.

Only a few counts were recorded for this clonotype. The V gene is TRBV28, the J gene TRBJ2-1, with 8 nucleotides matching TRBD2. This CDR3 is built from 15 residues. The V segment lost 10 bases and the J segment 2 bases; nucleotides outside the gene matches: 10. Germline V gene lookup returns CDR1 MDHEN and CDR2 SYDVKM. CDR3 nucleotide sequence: TGTGCCACCCGGCTATCGGGAGGGCCCTACAATGAGCAGTTCTTC. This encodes CATRLSGGPYNEQFF. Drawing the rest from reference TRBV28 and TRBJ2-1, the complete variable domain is DVKVTQSSRYLVKRTGEKVFLECVQDMDHENMFWYRQDPGLGLRLIYFSYDVKMKEKGDIPEGYSVSREKKERFSLILESASTNQTSMYLCATRLSGGPYNEQFFGPGTRLTVL.

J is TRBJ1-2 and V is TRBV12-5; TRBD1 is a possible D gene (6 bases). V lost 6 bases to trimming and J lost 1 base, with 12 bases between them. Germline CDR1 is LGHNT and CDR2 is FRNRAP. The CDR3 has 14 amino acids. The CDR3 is CASGPDRYNYGYTF. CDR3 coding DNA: TGTGCTAGTGGCCCGGACAGATATAACTATGGCTACACCTTC.

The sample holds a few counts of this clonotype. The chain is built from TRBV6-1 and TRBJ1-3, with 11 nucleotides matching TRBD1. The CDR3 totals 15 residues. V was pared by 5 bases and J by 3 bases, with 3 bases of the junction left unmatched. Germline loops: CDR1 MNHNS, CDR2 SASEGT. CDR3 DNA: TGTGCCAGCAGTACCGGGACAGGGGGTGGAAACACCATATATTTT. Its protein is CASSTGTGGGNTIYF.

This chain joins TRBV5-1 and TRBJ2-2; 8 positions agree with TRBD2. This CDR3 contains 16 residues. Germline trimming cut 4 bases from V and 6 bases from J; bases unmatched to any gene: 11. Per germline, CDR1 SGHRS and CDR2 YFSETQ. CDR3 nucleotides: TGCGCCAGCAGCCCCGGACTAGCCGTCATGGCCGGGGAGCTGTTTTTT. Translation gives CASSPGLAVMAGELFF.

CDR3 amino acids: CASSLGPGTSNTGELFF. Here the CDR3 DNA reads TGCGCCAGCAGCTTGGGCCCCGGGACTTCGAACACCGGGGAGCTGTTTTTT. The chain employs TRBV5-1 and TRBJ2-2, with D perhaps TRBD2 (6 bases). Trimming cost V 0 bases and J 0 bases, with 12 bases left between them. The CDR3 covers 17 residues. CDR1 is SGHRS, CDR2 YFSETQ, per germline.

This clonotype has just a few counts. This CDR3 reads CASSETGVSYEQYV. The CDR3 nucleotides are TGTGCCAGCAGCGAAACAGGAGTTTCCTACGAGCAGTACGTC. The chain employs TRBV7-9 and TRBJ2-7, with D perhaps matching TRBD1 (5 bases). The CDR3 sequence is 14 residues long. The V gene lost 5 bases and the J gene lost 1 base, with 12 bases spanning the gap. The V gene's germline CDR1 is SEHNR and CDR2 FQNEAQ (reference sequence).

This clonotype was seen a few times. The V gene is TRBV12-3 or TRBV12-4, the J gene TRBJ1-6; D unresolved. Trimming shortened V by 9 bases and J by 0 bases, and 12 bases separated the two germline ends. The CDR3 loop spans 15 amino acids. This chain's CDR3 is CASGRMSSYNSPLHF. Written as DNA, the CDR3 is TGTGCCAGTGGGAGGATGAGCTCCTATAATTCACCCCTCCACTTT.

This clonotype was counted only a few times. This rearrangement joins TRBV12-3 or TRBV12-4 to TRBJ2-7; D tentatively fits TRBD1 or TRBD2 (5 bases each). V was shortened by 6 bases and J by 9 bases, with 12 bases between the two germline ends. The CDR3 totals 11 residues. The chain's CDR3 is CASSTGDAQYV. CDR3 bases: TGTGCCAGCAGCACCGGGGACGCGCAGTACGTC.

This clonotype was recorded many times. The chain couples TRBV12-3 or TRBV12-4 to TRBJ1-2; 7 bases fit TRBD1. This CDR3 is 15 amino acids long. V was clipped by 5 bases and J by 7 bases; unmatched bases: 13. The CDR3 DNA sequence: TGTGCCAGCAGTCCAGACAGGGAGGGAGTCGCTGGCTACACCTTC. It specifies CASSPDREGVAGYTF.

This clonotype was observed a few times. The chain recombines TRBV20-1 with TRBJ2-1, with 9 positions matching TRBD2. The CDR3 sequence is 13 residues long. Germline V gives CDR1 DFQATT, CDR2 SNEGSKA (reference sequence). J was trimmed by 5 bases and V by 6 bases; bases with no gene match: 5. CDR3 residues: CSAPGLANNEQFF. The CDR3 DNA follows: TGCAGTGCACCGGGACTAGCTAACAATGAGCAGTTCTTC.

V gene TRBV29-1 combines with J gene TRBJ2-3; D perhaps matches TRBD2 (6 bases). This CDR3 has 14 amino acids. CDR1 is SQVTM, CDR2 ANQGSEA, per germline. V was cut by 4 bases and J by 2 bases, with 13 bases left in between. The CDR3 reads CSVAHRDSTDTQYF. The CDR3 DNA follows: TGCAGCGTTGCACACCGGGACTCCACAGATACGCAGTATTTT.

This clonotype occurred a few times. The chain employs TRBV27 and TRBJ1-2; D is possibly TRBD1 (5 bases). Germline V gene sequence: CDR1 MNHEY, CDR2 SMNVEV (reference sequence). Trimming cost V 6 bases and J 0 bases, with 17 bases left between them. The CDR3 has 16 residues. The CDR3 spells CASSTLRETANYGYTF. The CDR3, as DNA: TGTGCCAGCAGCACTCTCCGGGAGACAGCTAACTATGGCTACACCTTC.